The present entry profiles one T cell receptor (beta chain) with its context. These data originate in a study of T cell responses to AZD1222 COVID-19 vaccine. Germline loops: CDR1 SGDLS, CDR2 YYNGEE. The length of the CDR3 is 15 residues. V dropped 0 bases and J dropped 4 bases, with 12 bases sitting between them. Repertoires were generated with immunoSEQ multiplex PCR, while TCRdb's copy carries only in-frame clones and drops some. The data contain 65,000 to 85,000 clones, more than 70% of them singletons. The sample consisted of peripheral blood, taken 28 days after the second dose of the MenACWY control vaccine. The receptor's source is an adult who received the MenACWY meningococcal vaccine as a control. The chain links TRBV9 to TRBJ2-3; the D gene is possibly TRBD1 (5 bases). The CDR3 nucleotides read TGTGCCAGCAGCGTAGTAGGGGCAGGGTCAGATACGCAGTATTTT. Its protein product is CASSVVGAGSDTQYF. Full variable domain (missing parts from reference TRBV9 and TRBJ2-3): DSGVTQTPKHLITATGQRVTLRCSPRSGDLSVYWYQQSLDQGLQFLIQYYNGEERAKGNILERFSAQQFPDLHSELNLSSLELGDSALYFCASSVVGAGSDTQYFGPGTRLTVL.